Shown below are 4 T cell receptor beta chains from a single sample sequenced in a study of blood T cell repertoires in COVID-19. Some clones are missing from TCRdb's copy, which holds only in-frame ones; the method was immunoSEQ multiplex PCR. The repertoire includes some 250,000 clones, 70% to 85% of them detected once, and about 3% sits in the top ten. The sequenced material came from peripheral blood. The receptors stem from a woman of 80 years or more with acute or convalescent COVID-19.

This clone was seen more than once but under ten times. CDR3 bases: TGCGCCAGCAGCCCGTCAGGGGATATCGAAGCTTTCTTT. Translating gives CASSPSGDIEAFF. The genes are TRBV5-1 and TRBJ1-1, with D perhaps TRBD1 (6 bases). The V end lost 4 bases, the J end lost 8 bases, and 15 bases lay between the germline ends. Germline CDR1 and CDR2: SGHRS and YFSETQ. The CDR3 contains 13 residues.

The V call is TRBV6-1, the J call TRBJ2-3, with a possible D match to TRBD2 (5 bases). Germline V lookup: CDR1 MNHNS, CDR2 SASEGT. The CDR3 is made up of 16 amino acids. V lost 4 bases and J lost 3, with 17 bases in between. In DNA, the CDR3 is TGTGCCAGCAGTGGTCGGGCAGGACTCCAAACAGATACGCAGTATTTT. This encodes CASSGRAGLQTDTQYF.

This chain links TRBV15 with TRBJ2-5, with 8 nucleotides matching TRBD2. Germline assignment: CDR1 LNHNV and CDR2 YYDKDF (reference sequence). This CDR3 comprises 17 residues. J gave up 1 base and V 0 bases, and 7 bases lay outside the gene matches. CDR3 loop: CATSRDRASGFQETQYF. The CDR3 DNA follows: TGTGCCACCAGCAGAGATAGGGCTAGCGGGTTCCAAGAGACCCAGTACTTC. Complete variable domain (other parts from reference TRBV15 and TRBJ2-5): DAMVIQNPRYQVTQFGKPVTLSCSQTLNHNVMYWYQQKSSQAPKLLFHYYDKDFNNEADTPDNFQSRRPNTSFCFLDIRSPGLGDTAMYLCATSRDRASGFQETQYFGPGTRLLVL.

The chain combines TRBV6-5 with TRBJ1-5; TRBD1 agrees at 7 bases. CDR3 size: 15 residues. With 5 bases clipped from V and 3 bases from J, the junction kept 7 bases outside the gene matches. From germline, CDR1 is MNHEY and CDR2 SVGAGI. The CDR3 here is CASSPDRAPNQPQHF. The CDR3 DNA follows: TGTGCCAGCAGTCCAGACAGGGCCCCCAATCAGCCCCAGCATTTT.